This T cell receptor (beta chain) was observed in a study of cytomegalovirus exposure and HLA in healthy donors. The primer mix had 60 Vbeta and 13 Jbeta primers. Measured with immunoSEQ multiplex PCR; TCRdb has only the in-frame clones, and not every one. The profile shows around 180,000 clones, 70% to 90% of them singletons. As for this clone: The antigen remains unidentified.

Trimming took off 4 bases at V and 6 bases at J, with 9 bases between the two ends. Per the germline V gene, CDR1 is SGHDN and CDR2 is FVKESK. This CDR3 region has 12 residues. It was healthy bone marrow donors who served as donors. Study results and limitations: In an earlier analysis, most TCR beta V segments were productive about 87% or about 30% of the time. Apart from CMV serostatus, no immune exposure information was available.

Sequenced sample: PBMCs. The sequence came from a girl aged 5-17 years in good health and CMV-seropositive. This chain uses TRBV14 with TRBJ1-1; D not certain. CDR3 region: CASSPKIAEAFF. CDR3 nucleotide sequence: TGTGCCAGCAGCCCAAAGATAGCTGAAGCTTTCTTT.